This T cell receptor beta chain was recorded in a study of T cells after yellow fever vaccination. As for the study in general: The authors prepared low-cell-number fractions using SMART-Seq v4 Ultra Low Input. Study-wide results and limits: Reappearing after the booster were most of the clones from primary vaccination (less than 97% CD4, approximately 88% CD8). The CD4 compartment and the CD8 compartment contained a small share of clonotypes in common.

The CDR3 length is 13 residues. Germline assignment: CDR1 MGHRA and CDR2 YSYEKL. Worth noting for this clonotype: What it recognizes is unknown. Relative to the germline gene, one junction end is altered; a read error may explain this.

Conversion of TCR transcripts into cDNA relied on 5'RACE template switching, which added a universal primer site and UMIs. TCRdb processed the 5' RACE reads anew with MiXCR; each CDR3 protein has one entry. The profile covers about 130,000 distinct CDR3 sequences, with roughly 6.7% appearing a single time and around 2.7% taken by the ten largest. Material: CD4+ T cells sorted from PBMCs, obtained less than 11 days after the first yellow fever vaccination. The rearrangement joins TRBV4-1 to TRBJ2-1; D ambiguous. The receptor was isolated from a man in his late teens or twenties who received the YFV17D yellow fever vaccine. This CDR3 is CASSQDLVTKCLF. In DNA, the CDR3 is TGCGCCAGCAGCCAAGATCTCGTCACAAAATGTCTCTTC.